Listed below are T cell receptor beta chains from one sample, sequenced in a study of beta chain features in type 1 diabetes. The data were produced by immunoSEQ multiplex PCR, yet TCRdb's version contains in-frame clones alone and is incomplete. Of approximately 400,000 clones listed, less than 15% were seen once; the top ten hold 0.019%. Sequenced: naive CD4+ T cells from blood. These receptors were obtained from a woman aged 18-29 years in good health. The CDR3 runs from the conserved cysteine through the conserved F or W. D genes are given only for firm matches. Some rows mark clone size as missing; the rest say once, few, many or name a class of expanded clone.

CDR3aa: CATSRSGGQSYNEQFF; CDR3nt: TGTGCCACCAGCCGCAGTGGGGGACAGTCCTACAATGAGCAGTTCTTC; j_gene: TRBJ2-1; d_gene: TRBD1; abundance: .; v_gene: TRBV15
CDR3aa: CASFLAAGEETQYF; CDR3nt: TGTGCCAGCTTCTTGGCGGCAGGGGAAGAGACCCAGTACTTC; j_gene: TRBJ2-5; d_gene: .; abundance: few; v_gene: TRBV6-6
CDR3aa: CASSFRSLAVTYEQYF; CDR3nt: TGTGCCAGCAGTTTTAGGTCACTAGCGGTAACCTACGAGCAGTACTTC; j_gene: TRBJ2-7; d_gene: TRBD2; abundance: .; v_gene: TRBV28
CDR3aa: CAWSVFPDRAAEAFF; CDR3nt: TGTGCCTGGAGTGTATTCCCGGACAGGGCTGCTGAAGCTTTCTTT; j_gene: TRBJ1-1; d_gene: TRBD1; abundance: few; v_gene: TRBV30
CDR3aa: CAWDTGGHEQFF; CDR3nt: TGTGCCTGGGACACAGGGGGCCATGAGCAGTTCTTC; j_gene: TRBJ2-1; d_gene: TRBD1; abundance: .; v_gene: TRBV30
CDR3aa: CASSSRSPTGNTDTQYF; CDR3nt: TGTGCCAGCAGTTCCCGATCGCCGACAGGAAACACAGATACGCAGTATTTT; j_gene: TRBJ2-3; d_gene: .; abundance: few; v_gene: TRBV14
CDR3aa: CASSSREGGYTF; CDR3nt: TGTGCCAGCAGCTCACGAGAGGGAGGCTACACCTTC; j_gene: TRBJ1-2; d_gene: .; abundance: few; v_gene: TRBV7-9
CDR3aa: CASSHTSAYNEQFF; CDR3nt: TGCGCCAGCAGCCATACTAGCGCCTACAATGAGCAGTTCTTC; j_gene: TRBJ2-1; d_gene: TRBD2; abundance: few; v_gene: TRBV5-1
CDR3aa: CSVEMGTGNIQYF; CDR3nt: TGCAGCGTTGAAATGGGCACCGGTAACATTCAGTACTTC; j_gene: TRBJ2-4; d_gene: .; abundance: few; v_gene: TRBV29-1
CDR3aa: CASSYGVSRDYEQYF; CDR3nt: TGTGCCAGCAGTTACGGCGTGAGCAGGGACTACGAGCAGTACTTC; j_gene: TRBJ2-7; d_gene: .; abundance: few; v_gene: TRBV6-8
CDR3aa: CASSPSQLETQYF; CDR3nt: TGCGCCAGCTCACCATCTCAACTCGAGACCCAGTACTTC; j_gene: TRBJ2-5; d_gene: .; abundance: .; v_gene: TRBV5-1
CDR3aa: CASSATGMFEQYF; CDR3nt: TGTGCCAGCAGTGCGACAGGGATGTTCGAGCAGTACTTC; j_gene: TRBJ2-7; d_gene: TRBD1; abundance: few; v_gene: TRBV2
CDR3aa: CASSEGLVGNEQFF; CDR3nt: TGCGCCAGCAGCGAGGGACTAGTAGGGAATGAGCAGTTCTTC; j_gene: TRBJ2-1; d_gene: TRBD2; abundance: few; v_gene: TRBV5-1
CDR3aa: CSVTRDRGPGEQFF; CDR3nt: TGCAGCGTTACTCGGGACAGGGGGCCGGGTGAGCAGTTCTTC; j_gene: TRBJ2-1; d_gene: TRBD1; abundance: few; v_gene: TRBV29-1
CDR3aa: CASSRTSGSSNEQFF; CDR3nt: TGTGCCAGCAGCCGAACTAGCGGGAGCAGCAATGAGCAGTTCTTC; j_gene: TRBJ2-1; d_gene: TRBD2; abundance: few; v_gene: TRBV4-2
CDR3aa: CSVVGQGGQYF; CDR3nt: TGCAGTGTCGTGGGACAGGGAGGGCAGTACTTC; j_gene: TRBJ2-7; d_gene: TRBD1; abundance: few; v_gene: TRBV20-1
CDR3aa: CASSDTGGTDTQYF; CDR3nt: TGTGCCAGCAGTGACACTGGCGGGACAGATACGCAGTATTTT; j_gene: TRBJ2-3; d_gene: .; abundance: .; v_gene: TRBV2
CDR3aa: CASSPGRALVGYTF; CDR3nt: TGTGCCAGCAGCCCGGGGAGGGCGTTGGTGGGCTACACCTTC; j_gene: TRBJ1-2; d_gene: .; abundance: few; v_gene: TRBV11-2
CDR3aa: CASSPLGGQPQHF; CDR3nt: TGTGCCAGCAGCCCTCTCGGGGGTCAGCCCCAGCATTTT; j_gene: TRBJ1-5; d_gene: .; abundance: .; v_gene: TRBV7-6
CDR3aa: CASSENRIHDTGGYTF; CDR3nt: TGTGCCAGCAGTGAAAACAGGATACACGATACTGGGGGCTACACCTTC; j_gene: TRBJ1-2; d_gene: .; abundance: few; v_gene: TRBV25-1
CDR3aa: CAWSLGRDYGYTF; CDR3nt: TGTGCCTGGAGTCTCGGGAGGGACTATGGCTACACCTTC; j_gene: TRBJ1-2; d_gene: .; abundance: .; v_gene: TRBV30
CDR3aa: CASSSEGVMQKTQYF; CDR3nt: TGTGCCAGCAGTTCGGAAGGAGTGATGCAGAAGACCCAGTACTTC; j_gene: TRBJ2-5; d_gene: .; abundance: .; v_gene: TRBV6-5
CDR3aa: CASSLVASAQETQYF; CDR3nt: TGCGCCAGCAGCTTGGTGGCTAGCGCCCAAGAGACCCAGTACTTC; j_gene: TRBJ2-5; d_gene: .; abundance: .; v_gene: TRBV5-1
CDR3aa: CASSVYRNTGELFF; CDR3nt: TGTGCCAGCAGCGTTTACAGAAACACCGGGGAGCTGTTTTTT; j_gene: TRBJ2-2; d_gene: .; abundance: .; v_gene: TRBV9
CDR3aa: CASSPLDGGQSSHEQYF; CDR3nt: TGTGCCAGCTCTCCCCTTGACGGGGGGCAATCGTCTCACGAGCAGTACTTC; j_gene: TRBJ2-7; d_gene: .; abundance: few; v_gene: TRBV18
CDR3aa: CASSGDRGNYGYTF; CDR3nt: TGTGCCAGCAGTGGCGACAGGGGAAACTATGGCTACACCTTC; j_gene: TRBJ1-2; d_gene: TRBD1; abundance: .; v_gene: TRBV6-6
CDR3aa: CARQRRGSNYGYTF; CDR3nt: TGTGCCCGTCAACGCAGGGGGTCTAACTATGGCTACACCTTC; j_gene: TRBJ1-2; d_gene: TRBD1; abundance: few; v_gene: TRBV30
CDR3aa: CATNFGLQETQYF; CDR3nt: TGTGCCACCAACTTCGGACTACAAGAGACCCAGTACTTC; j_gene: TRBJ2-5; d_gene: .; abundance: few; v_gene: TRBV15
CDR3aa: CASSPLYEQYF; CDR3nt: TGTGCCAGCTCACCTTTATACGAGCAGTACTTC; j_gene: TRBJ2-7; d_gene: .; abundance: .; v_gene: TRBV18
CDR3aa: CASSPLGQGAFNEQFF; CDR3nt: TGTGCCAGCTCACCTTTGGGACAGGGGGCCTTCAATGAGCAGTTCTTC; j_gene: TRBJ2-1; d_gene: TRBD1; abundance: few; v_gene: TRBV18
CDR3aa: CASSVSTSGLTDTQYF; CDR3nt: TGTGCCAGCAGCGTCTCCACTAGCGGCCTCACAGATACGCAGTATTTT; j_gene: TRBJ2-3; d_gene: TRBD2; abundance: .; v_gene: TRBV9
CDR3aa: CASSLRQVETQYF; CDR3nt: TGTGCCAGCAGCTTAAGACAGGTTGAGACCCAGTACTTC; j_gene: TRBJ2-5; d_gene: .; abundance: .; v_gene: TRBV7-9